These T cell receptor beta chains were read from a single sample in a study of cytomegalovirus exposure and HLA in healthy donors. The data were produced by immunoSEQ multiplex PCR, yet TCRdb's version contains in-frame clones alone and is incomplete. The table includes 130,000 or so clones, about 62% detected once. Sequencing was carried out using PBMCs. These receptors all come from a woman aged 40 to 49 in good health and CMV-seropositive. Each CDR3 is given with its conserved first and last residue. Fields, in order: V gene, J gene, clone size, D gene, CDR3 protein, CDR3 DNA. The D gene is left open where the match is weak. The size field is filled for only some rows; it gives once, few, many or a size class.

v_gene: TRBV6-6; j_gene: TRBJ2-7; abundance: few; d_gene: .; CDR3aa: CASSTGIYEQYF; CDR3nt: TGTGCCAGCAGCACCGGGATCTACGAGCAGTACTTC
v_gene: TRBV6-1; j_gene: TRBJ1-2; abundance: .; d_gene: .; CDR3aa: CASSSDRTFGGYTF; CDR3nt: TGTGCCAGCAGCTCAGACAGGACCTTCGGAGGCTACACCTTC
v_gene: TRBV6-5; j_gene: TRBJ1-1; abundance: .; d_gene: .; CDR3aa: CASSYDYVTEAFF; CDR3nt: TGTGCCAGCAGTTACGACTACGTGACTGAAGCTTTCTTT
v_gene: TRBV2; j_gene: TRBJ2-4; abundance: .; d_gene: TRBD1; CDR3aa: CASTPTGNLNIQYF; CDR3nt: TGTGCCAGCACCCCGACAGGGAATTTAAACATTCAGTACTTC
v_gene: TRBV19; j_gene: TRBJ1-1; abundance: .; d_gene: .; CDR3aa: CASSPTQGSYTEAFF; CDR3nt: TGTGCCAGTAGCCCCACTCAGGGTTCATACACTGAAGCTTTCTTT
v_gene: TRBV5-4; j_gene: TRBJ1-3; abundance: .; d_gene: TRBD1; CDR3aa: CASSLDAGGGNTIYF; CDR3nt: TGTGCCAGCAGCTTGGACGCAGGGGGTGGAAACACCATATATTTT
v_gene: TRBV29-1; j_gene: TRBJ2-7; abundance: .; d_gene: .; CDR3aa: CSASGQSSYEQYF; CDR3nt: TGCAGCGCGAGCGGACAGAGCTCCTACGAGCAGTACTTC
v_gene: TRBV7-9; j_gene: TRBJ1-2; abundance: once; d_gene: .; CDR3aa: CASSPPGGSGYTF; CDR3nt: TGTGCCAGCAGCCCCCCGGGGGGTAGCGGCTACACCTTC
v_gene: TRBV9; j_gene: TRBJ2-7; abundance: few; d_gene: .; CDR3aa: CASSAASGQIVEQYF; CDR3nt: TGTGCCAGCAGCGCCGCCTCGGGACAAATAGTCGAGCAGTACTTC
v_gene: TRBV11-2; j_gene: TRBJ2-3; abundance: once; d_gene: .; CDR3aa: CASSLDPPDTQYF; CDR3nt: TGTGCCAGCAGCTTAGATCCTCCAGATACGCAGTATTTT